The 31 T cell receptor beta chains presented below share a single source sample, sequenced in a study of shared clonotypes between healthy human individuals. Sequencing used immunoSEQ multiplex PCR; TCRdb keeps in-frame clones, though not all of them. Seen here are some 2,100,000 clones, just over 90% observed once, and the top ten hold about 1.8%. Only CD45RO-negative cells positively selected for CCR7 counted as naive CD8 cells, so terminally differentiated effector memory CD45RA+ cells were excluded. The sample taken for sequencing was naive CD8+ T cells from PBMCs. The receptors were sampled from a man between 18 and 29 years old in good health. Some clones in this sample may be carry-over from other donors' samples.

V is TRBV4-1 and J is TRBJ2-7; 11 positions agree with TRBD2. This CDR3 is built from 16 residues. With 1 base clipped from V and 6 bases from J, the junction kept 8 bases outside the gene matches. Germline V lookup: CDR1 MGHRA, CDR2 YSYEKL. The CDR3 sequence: CASSQASSLAGGEQYF. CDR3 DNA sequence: TGCGCCAGCAGCCAAGCATCTAGCCTAGCGGGGGGCGAGCAGTACTTC.

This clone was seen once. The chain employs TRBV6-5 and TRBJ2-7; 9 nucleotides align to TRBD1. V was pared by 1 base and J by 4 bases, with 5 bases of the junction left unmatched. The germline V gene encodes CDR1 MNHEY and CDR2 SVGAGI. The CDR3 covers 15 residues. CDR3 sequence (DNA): TGTGCCAGCAGTTACTTGGGACAGGGCCTTTACGAGCAGTACTTC. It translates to CASSYLGQGLYEQYF.

The CDR3 sequence: CASSSLLDIIGTEAFF. CDR3 sequence (DNA): TGTGCCAGCAGTTCACTCTTGGACATTATCGGTACTGAAGCTTTCTTT. The chain uses TRBV28 and TRBJ1-1; a possible D gene is TRBD1 (5 bases). This CDR3 comprises 16 residues. Per germline, CDR1 MDHEN and CDR2 SYDVKM. V shed 4 bases and J shed 5 bases, with 20 bases lying between them.

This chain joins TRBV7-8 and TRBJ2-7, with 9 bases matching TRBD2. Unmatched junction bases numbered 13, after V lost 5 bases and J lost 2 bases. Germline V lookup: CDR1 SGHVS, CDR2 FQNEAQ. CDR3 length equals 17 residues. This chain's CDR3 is CASSAWGGVAGAYEQYF. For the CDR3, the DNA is TGTGCCAGCAGCGCGTGGGGCGGAGTAGCGGGGGCCTACGAGCAGTACTTC.

The CDR3 is CASSLIGTSGSHEQYF. The CDR3 DNA reads as TGTGCCAGCAGCCTCATAGGGACTAGCGGGAGCCACGAGCAGTACTTC. The chain is built from TRBV27 and TRBJ2-7, with 14 bases fitting TRBD2. Germline V gene data show CDR1 as MNHEY and CDR2 as SMNVEV (reference sequence). With 6 bases clipped from V and 5 bases from J, the junction kept 9 bases outside the gene matches. This CDR3 spans 16 amino acids.

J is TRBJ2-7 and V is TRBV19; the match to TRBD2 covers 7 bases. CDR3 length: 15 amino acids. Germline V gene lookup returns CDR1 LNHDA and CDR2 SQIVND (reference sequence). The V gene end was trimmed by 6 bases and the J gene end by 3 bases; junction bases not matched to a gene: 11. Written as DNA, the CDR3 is TGTGCCAGTAGCGGATGGCGGGAGAATAACTACGAGCAGTACTTC. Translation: CASSGWRENNYEQYF. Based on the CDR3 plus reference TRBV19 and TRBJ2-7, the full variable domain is DGGITQSPKYLFRKEGQNVTLSCEQNLNHDAMYWYRQDPGQGLRLIYYSQIVNDFQKGDIAEGYSVSREKKESFPLTVTSAQKNPTAFYLCASSGWRENNYEQYFGPGTRLTVT.

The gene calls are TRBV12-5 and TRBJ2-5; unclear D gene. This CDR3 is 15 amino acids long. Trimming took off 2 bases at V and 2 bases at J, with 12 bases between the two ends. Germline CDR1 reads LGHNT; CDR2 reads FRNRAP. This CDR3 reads CASGLWGSGQETQYF. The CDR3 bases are TGTGCTAGTGGTTTGTGGGGTTCTGGGCAAGAGACCCAGTACTTC.

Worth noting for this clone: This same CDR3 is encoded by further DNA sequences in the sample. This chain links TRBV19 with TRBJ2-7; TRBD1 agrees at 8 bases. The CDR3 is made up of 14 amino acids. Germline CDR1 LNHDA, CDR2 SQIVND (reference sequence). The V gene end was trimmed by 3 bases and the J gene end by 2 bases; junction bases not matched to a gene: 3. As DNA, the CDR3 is TGTGCCAGTAGTATCGGGACAGGAGCCTACGAGCAGTACTTC. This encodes CASSIGTGAYEQYF.

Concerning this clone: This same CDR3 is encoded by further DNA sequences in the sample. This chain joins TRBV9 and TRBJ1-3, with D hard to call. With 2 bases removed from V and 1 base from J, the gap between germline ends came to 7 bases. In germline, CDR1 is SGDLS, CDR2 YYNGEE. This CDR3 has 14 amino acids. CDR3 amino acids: CASSVTGSGNTIYF. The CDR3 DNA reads TGTGCCAGCAGCGTCACCGGTTCTGGAAACACCATATATTTT.

This CDR3 reads CASSRNRQGKEYF. As DNA, the CDR3 is TGTGCCAGCAGTAGAAACCGACAGGGGAAGGAGTACTTC. The chain carries TRBV28 and TRBJ2-5; 8 bases are a match to TRBD1. The V gene's germline CDR1 is MDHEN and CDR2 SYDVKM. The V segment lost 5 bases and the J segment 12 bases; nucleotides outside the gene matches: 11. The CDR3 length is 13 residues.

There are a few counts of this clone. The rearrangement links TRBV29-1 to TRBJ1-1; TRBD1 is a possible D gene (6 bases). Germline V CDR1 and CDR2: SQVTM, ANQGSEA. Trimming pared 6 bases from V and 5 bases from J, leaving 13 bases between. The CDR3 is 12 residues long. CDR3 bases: TGCAGCGTCCTCGCCCAGGGGACTGAAGCTTTCTTT. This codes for CSVLAQGTEAFF. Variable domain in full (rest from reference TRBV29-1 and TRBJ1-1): SAVISQKPSRDICQRGTSLTIQCQVDSQVTMMFWYRQQPGQSLTLIATANQGSEATYESGFVIDKFPISRPNLTFSTLTVSNMSPEDSSIYLCSVLAQGTEAFFGQGTRLTVV.

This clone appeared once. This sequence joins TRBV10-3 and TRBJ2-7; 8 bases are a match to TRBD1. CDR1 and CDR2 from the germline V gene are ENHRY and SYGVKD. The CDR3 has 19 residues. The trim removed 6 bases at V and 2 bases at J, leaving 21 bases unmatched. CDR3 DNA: TGTGCCATCAGCGGAAGAGGGTCCCGGGACAGGCTGGACCCCTACGAGCAGTACTTC. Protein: CAISGRGSRDRLDPYEQYF.

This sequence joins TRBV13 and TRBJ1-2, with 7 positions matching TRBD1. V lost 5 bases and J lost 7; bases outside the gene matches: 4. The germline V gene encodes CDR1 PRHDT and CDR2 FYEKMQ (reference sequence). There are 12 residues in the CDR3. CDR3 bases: TGTGCCAGCAGCCCCAGGGACAGTGGCTACACCTTC. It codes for CASSPRDSGYTF.

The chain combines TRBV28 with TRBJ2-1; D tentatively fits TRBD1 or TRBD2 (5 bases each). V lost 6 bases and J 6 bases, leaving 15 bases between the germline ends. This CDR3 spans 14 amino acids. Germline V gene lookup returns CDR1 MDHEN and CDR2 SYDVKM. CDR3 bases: TGTGCCAGCAGAAACCGGGGCCCCCTCAATGAGCAGTTCTTC. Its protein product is CASRNRGPLNEQFF.

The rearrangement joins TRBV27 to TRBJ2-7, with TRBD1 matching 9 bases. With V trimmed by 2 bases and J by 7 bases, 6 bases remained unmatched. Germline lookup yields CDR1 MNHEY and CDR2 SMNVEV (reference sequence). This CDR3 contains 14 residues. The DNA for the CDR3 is TGTGCCAGCAGTTTAAGAGGGGACAGGGAAGAGCAGTACTTC. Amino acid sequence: CASSLRGDREEQYF.

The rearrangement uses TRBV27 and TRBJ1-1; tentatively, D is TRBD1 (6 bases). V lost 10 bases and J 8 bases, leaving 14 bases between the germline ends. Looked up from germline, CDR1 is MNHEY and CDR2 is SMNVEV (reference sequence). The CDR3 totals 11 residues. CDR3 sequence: CATSRGAEAFF. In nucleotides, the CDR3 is TGTGCCACCTCGAGGGGGGCGGAAGCTTTCTTT.

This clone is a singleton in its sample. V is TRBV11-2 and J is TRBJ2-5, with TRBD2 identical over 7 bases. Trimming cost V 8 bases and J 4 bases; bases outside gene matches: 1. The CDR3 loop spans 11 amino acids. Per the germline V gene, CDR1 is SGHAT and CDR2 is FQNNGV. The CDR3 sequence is CASRGGETQYF. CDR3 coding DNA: TGTGCCAGCCGCGGGGGAGAGACCCAGTACTTC.

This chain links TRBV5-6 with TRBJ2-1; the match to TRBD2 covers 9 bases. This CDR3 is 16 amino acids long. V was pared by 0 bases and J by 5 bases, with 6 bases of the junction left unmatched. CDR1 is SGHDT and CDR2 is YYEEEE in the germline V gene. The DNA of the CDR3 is TGTGCCAGCAGCTTGGCGGCTAGCGGGGACAACAATGAGCAGTTCTTC. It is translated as CASSLAASGDNNEQFF.

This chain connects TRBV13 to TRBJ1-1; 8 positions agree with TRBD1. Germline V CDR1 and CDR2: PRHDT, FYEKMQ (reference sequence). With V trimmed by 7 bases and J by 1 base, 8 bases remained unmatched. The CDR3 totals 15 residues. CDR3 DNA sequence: TGTGCCAGCACGGACAGGGTCGGATGGAACACTGAAGCTTTCTTT. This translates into CASTDRVGWNTEAFF.

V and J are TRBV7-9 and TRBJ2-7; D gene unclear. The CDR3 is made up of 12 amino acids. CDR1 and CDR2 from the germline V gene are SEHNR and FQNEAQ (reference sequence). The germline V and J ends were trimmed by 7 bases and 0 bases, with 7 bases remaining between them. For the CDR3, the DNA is TGTGCCAGCAAATTAGACTCCTACGAGCAGTACTTC. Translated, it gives CASKLDSYEQYF.

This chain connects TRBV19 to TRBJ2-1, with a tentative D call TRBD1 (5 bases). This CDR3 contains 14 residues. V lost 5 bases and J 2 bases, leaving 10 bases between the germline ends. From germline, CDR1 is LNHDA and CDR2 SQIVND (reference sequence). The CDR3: CASSPQTAYNEQFF. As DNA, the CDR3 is TGTGCCAGTAGTCCCCAGACAGCCTACAATGAGCAGTTCTTC. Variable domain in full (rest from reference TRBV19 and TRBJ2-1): DGGITQSPKYLFRKEGQNVTLSCEQNLNHDAMYWYRQDPGQGLRLIYYSQIVNDFQKGDIAEGYSVSREKKESFPLTVTSAQKNPTAFYLCASSPQTAYNEQFFGPGTRLTVL.

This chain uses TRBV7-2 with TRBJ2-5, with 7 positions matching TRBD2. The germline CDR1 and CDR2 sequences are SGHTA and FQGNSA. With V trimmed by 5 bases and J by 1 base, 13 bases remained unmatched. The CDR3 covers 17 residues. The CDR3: CASSLRSAGRPQETQYF. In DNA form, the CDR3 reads TGTGCCAGCAGCCTAAGGTCAGCGGGAAGACCCCAAGAGACCCAGTACTTC.

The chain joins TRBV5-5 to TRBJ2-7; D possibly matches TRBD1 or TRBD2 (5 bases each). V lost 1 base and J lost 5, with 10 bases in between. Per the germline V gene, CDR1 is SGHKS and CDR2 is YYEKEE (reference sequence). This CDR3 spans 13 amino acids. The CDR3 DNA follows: TGTGCCAGCAGCTTGCGGGACCTCAACGAGCAGTACTTC. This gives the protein CASSLRDLNEQYF.

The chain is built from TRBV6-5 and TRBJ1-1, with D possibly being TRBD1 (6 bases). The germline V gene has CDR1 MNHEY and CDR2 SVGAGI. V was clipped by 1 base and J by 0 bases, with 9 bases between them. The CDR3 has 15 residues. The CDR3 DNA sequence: TGTGCCAGCAGTTACTTGGGGGCGCTGAACACTGAAGCTTTCTTT. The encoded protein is CASSYLGALNTEAFF.

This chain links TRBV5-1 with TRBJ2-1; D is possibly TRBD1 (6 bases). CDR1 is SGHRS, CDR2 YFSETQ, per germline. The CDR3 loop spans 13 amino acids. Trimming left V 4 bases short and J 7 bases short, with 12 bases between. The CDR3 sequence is CASSPGTMNEQFF. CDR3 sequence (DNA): TGCGCCAGCAGCCCTGGGACAATGAATGAGCAGTTCTTC. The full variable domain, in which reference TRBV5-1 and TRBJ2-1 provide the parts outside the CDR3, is KAGVTQTPRYLIKTRGQQVTLSCSPISGHRSVSWYQQTPGQGLQFLFEYFSETQRNKGNFPGRFSGRQFSNSRSEMNVSTLELGDSALYLCASSPGTMNEQFFGPGTRLTVL.

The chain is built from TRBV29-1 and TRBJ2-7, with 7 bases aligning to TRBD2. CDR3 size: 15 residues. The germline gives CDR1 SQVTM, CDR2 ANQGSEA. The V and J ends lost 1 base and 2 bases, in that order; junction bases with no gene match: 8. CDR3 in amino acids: CSVEGLGTTTYEQYF. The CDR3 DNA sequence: TGCAGCGTTGAAGGCCTCGGGACTACAACCTACGAGCAGTACTTC.

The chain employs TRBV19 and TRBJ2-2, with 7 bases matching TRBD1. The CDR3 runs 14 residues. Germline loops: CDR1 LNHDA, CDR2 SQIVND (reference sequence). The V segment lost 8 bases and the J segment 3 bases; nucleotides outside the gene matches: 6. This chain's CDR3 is CASGRGSDTGELFF. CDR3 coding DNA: TGTGCCAGTGGCAGGGGGTCGGACACCGGGGAGCTGTTTTTT. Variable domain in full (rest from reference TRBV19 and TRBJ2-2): DGGITQSPKYLFRKEGQNVTLSCEQNLNHDAMYWYRQDPGQGLRLIYYSQIVNDFQKGDIAEGYSVSREKKESFPLTVTSAQKNPTAFYLCASGRGSDTGELFFGEGSRLTVL.

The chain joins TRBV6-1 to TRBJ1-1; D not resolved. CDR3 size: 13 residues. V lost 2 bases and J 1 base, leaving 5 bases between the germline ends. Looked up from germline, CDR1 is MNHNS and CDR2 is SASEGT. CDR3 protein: CASSERTNTEAFF. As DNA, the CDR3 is TGTGCCAGCAGTGAAAGGACGAACACTGAAGCTTTCTTT.

CDR3 residues: CASSSGTASSYEQYF. In DNA, the CDR3 is TGTGCCAGCAGCTCCGGGACGGCAAGCTCCTACGAGCAGTACTTC. The V call is TRBV7-6, the J call TRBJ2-7, with D possibly being TRBD1 or TRBD2 (5 bases each). The CDR3 covers 15 residues. V was cut by 4 bases and J by 0 bases, with 13 bases left in between. Germline values: CDR1 SGHVS, CDR2 FNYEAQ.

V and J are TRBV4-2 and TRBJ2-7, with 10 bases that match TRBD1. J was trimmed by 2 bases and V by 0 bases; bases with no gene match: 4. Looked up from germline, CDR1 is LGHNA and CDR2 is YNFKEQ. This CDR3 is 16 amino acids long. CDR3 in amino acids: CASSQDRTGGPYEQYF. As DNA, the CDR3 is TGTGCCAGCAGCCAAGATCGGACAGGGGGACCCTACGAGCAGTACTTC.

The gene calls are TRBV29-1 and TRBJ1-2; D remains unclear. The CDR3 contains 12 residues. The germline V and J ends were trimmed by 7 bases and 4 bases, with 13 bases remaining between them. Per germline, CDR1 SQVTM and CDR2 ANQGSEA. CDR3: CSARLGFYGYTF. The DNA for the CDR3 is TGCAGCGCCCGATTAGGATTCTATGGCTACACCTTC. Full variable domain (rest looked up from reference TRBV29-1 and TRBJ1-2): SAVISQKPSRDICQRGTSLTIQCQVDSQVTMMFWYRQQPGQSLTLIATANQGSEATYESGFVIDKFPISRPNLTFSTLTVSNMSPEDSSIYLCSARLGFYGYTFGSGTRLTVV.